A selection of T cell receptor beta chains follows, all from one sample in a study of blood T cell repertoires in COVID-19. The repertoire was sequenced with immunoSEQ multiplex PCR; TCRdb's copy has only in-frame clones and lacks some. This sample carries some 300,000 clones, around four fifths of them seen once, and the ten largest clones take around 3.9%. The material sequenced was peripheral blood. These receptors were collected from a woman aged 50 to 65 with active or convalescent COVID-19. Each CDR3 is given with its conserved first and last residue.

j_gene	v_gene	CDR3aa
TRBJ2-1	TRBV6-5	CASSLFAGRSEQFF
TRBJ1-1	TRBV10-3	CASNRGNTEAFF
TRBJ2-3	TRBV18	CASSPLSVSTDTQYF
TRBJ2-1	TRBV7-2	CASSPMNDNEQFF
TRBJ2-7	TRBV11-3	CASSSGDRVEQYF
TRBJ1-1	TRBV27	CASSLSSSLPAFF
TRBJ2-2	TRBV6-2/TRBV6-3	CASSYSTSGEAGELFF
TRBJ1-4	TRBV19	CASSMGQSNEKLFF
TRBJ1-1	TRBV5-6	CASSLQGGTEAFF
TRBJ1-1	TRBV9	CASSRAGGDTEAFF
TRBJ1-3	TRBV3-1/TRBV3-2	CASSQAGTVGNTIYF
TRBJ2-2	TRBV28	CASSPTGSTGELFF
TRBJ1-5	TRBV24-1	CATSDFGGKPQHF
TRBJ2-7	TRBV7-6	CASSLDLRDSSYEQYF
TRBJ1-6	TRBV12-3/TRBV12-4	CASSDRGNSPLHF
TRBJ1-5	TRBV4-1	CASSQDVGGNQPQHF
TRBJ2-1	TRBV6-6	CASSPPTQRESLGYNEQFF
TRBJ2-7	TRBV30	CAGRLAATYEQYF
TRBJ2-1	TRBV4-2	CASSQVGTSGRAGYNEQFF
TRBJ2-5	TRBV5-4	CASRSRTGSETQYF